This T cell receptor beta chain comes out of a study of blood T cells in healthy people across ages. Then a second PCR, running about 7 to 11 cycles, was carried out with a sample-barcoded 5' primer and a J-beta primer mix. Each cDNA molecule received a tag from a template-switch adaptor that had 12 random nucleotides. TCRdb reanalysed the 5' RACE reads using MiXCR and keeps one entry per CDR3 protein. The repertoire consists of about 1.6 million distinct CDR3 sequences, with about 35% occurring once and the leading ten covering approximately 10%. The CDR3 runs 14 residues. Looked up from germline, CDR1 is SGHVS and CDR2 is FQNEAQ. V was trimmed by 3 bases and J by 2 bases, leaving 10 bases between them.

This sequence was found in a woman in her 30s in good health. The sequenced sample consisted of blood. This chain joins TRBV7-8 and TRBJ2-5; D gene unclear. The CDR3 bases are TGTGCCAGCAGCTTGGCCGAGACACAAGAGACCCAGTACTTC. It translates to CASSLAETQETQYF.